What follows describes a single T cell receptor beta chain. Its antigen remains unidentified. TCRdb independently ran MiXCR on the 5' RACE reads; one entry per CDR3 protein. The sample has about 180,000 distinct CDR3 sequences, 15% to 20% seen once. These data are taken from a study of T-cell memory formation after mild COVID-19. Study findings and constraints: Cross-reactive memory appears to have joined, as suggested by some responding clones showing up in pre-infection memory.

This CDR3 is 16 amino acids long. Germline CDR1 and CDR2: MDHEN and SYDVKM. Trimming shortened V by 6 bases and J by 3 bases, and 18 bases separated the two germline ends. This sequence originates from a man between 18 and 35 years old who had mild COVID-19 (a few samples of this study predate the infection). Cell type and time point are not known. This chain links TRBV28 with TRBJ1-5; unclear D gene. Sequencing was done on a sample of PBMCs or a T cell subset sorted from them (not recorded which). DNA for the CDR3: TGTGCCAGCAGGACCAAAGGGCTACGGAACAATCAGCCCCAGCATTTT. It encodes CASRTKGLRNNQPQHF.